This T cell receptor (beta chain) was sequenced for a study of shared clonotypes between healthy human individuals. Trimming shortened V by 1 base and J by 5 bases, and 6 bases separated the two germline ends. The CDR3 has 13 amino acids. Germline V gene sequence: CDR1 SGHDT, CDR2 YYEEEE. This clone was counted once. Libraries were prepared by immunoSEQ multiplex PCR; TCRdb keeps only in-frame clonotypes and omits some of them. The table records 2 million to 2.5 million clones, just under 95% of them present only once. The sequenced sample was naive CD4+ T cells from PBMCs. The sample's subset: CD45RA+ positively selected. V is TRBV5-6 and J is TRBJ2-2, with D uncertain. The TCR was taken from a young man in good health. Some clones in this sample may be carry-over from other donors' samples. The CDR3 nucleotides are TGTGCCAGCAGCTTGATTTGGACCGGGGAGCTGTTTTTT. Protein sequence: CASSLIWTGELFF.